This T cell receptor (beta chain) comes out of a study of monozygotic twins with inflammatory bowel disease. With the 5' RACE reads reprocessed, TCRdb shows one record per CDR3 protein and no DNA. The sample features around 150,000 distinct CDR3 sequences, with 2.4% in its top ten. CDR1 MNHEY and CDR2 SVGAGI come from the germline V gene. The CDR3 sequence is 11 residues long. This chain links TRBV6-5 with TRBJ2-7. The receptor comes from a human donor with ulcerative colitis or Crohn's disease, or a healthy co-twin of an affected twin (not recorded which). The sequenced sample was blood. This CDR3 reads CASSYNYEQYF.